The text below deals with one TCR beta chain. Its antigen remains unidentified. This table comes from immunoSEQ multiplex PCR, and its TCRdb copy is limited to in-frame clones, with some not included. This sample has 25,000 to 35,000 clones, with about 90% found just once. J gave up 7 bases and V 5 bases, and 8 bases lay outside the gene matches. Per the germline V gene, CDR1 is MNHEY and CDR2 is SMNVEV (reference sequence). The CDR3 has 14 amino acids. This entry is derived from a study of regulatory and conventional T cells in RAG deficiency. General study findings and limits: Omenn CD25-high CD127-low cells may be activated cells, not true Tregs.

The same specimen was also included in a second study, on regulatory T cells. That study reports: Amplification used 52 TRBV primers and 13 TRBJ primers. Patient repertoires had restricted TRB V-J pairs and skewed V and J usage, most in Tregs.

This TCR was recovered from a human donor in good health. The sample comprised CD8+ T cells sorted from blood. The V and J genes are TRBV27 and TRBJ1-5; the match to TRBD1 covers 7 bases. Here the CDR3 reads CASSSTGAGQPQHF. The DNA for the CDR3 is TGTGCCAGCAGTAGTACAGGGGCCGGGCAGCCCCAGCATTTT.